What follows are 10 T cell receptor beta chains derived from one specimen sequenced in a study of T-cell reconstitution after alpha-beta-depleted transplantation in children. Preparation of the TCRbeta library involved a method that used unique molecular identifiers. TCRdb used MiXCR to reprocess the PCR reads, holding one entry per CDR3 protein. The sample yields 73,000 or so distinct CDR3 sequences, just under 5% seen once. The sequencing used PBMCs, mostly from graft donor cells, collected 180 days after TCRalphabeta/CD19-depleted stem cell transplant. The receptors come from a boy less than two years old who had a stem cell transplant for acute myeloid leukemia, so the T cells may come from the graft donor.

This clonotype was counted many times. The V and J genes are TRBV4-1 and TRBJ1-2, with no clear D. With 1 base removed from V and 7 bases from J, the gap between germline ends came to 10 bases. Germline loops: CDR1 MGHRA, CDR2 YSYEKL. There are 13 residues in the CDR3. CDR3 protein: CASSQAVYTGYTF. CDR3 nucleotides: TGCGCCAGCAGCCAAGCAGTATACACTGGCTACACCTTC.

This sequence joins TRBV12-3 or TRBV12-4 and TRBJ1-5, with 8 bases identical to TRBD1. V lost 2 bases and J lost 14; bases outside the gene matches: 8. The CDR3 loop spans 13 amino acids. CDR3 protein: CASSLSSGQAKHF. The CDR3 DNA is TGTGCCAGCAGTTTAAGTTCGGGACAGGCCAAGCATTTT.

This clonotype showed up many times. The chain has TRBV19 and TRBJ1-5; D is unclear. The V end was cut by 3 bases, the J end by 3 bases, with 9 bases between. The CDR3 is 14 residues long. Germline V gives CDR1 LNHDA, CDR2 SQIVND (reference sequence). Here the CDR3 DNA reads TGTGCCAGTAGTATCCGGTCTACCAATCAGCCCCAGCATTTT. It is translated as CASSIRSTNQPQHF.

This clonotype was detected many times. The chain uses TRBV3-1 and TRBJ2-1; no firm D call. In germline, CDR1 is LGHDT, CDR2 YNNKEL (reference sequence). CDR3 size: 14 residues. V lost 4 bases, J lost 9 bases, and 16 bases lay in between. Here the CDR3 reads CASSPSPQDLEQFF. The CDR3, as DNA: TGTGCCAGCAGCCCATCCCCCCAGGACCTTGAGCAGTTCTTC.

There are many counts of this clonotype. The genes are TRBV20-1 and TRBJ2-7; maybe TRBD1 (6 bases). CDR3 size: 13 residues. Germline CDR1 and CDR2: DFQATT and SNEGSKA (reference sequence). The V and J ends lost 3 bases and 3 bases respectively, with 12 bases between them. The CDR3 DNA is TGCAGTGCTAGGGGCCCAGGGGTCTACGAGCAGTACGTC. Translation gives CSARGPGVYEQYV.

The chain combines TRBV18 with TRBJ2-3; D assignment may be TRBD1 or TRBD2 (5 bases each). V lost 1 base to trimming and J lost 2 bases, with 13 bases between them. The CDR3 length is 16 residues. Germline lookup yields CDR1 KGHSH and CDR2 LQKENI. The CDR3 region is CASSPLPGRYTDTQYF. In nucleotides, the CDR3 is TGTGCCAGCTCACCACTTCCGGGACGGTACACAGATACGCAGTATTTT.

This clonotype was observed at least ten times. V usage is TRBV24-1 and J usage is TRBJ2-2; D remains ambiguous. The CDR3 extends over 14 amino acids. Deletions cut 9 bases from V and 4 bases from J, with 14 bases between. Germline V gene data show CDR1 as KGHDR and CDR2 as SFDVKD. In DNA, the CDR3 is TGTGCCACCCAGGAACACTCGACCACCGGGGAGCTGTTTTTT. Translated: CATQEHSTTGELFF.

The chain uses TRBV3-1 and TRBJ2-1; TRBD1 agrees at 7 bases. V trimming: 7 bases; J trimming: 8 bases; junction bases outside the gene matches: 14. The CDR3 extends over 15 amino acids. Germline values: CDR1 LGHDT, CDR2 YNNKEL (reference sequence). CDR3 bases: TGTGCCAGCACCAAACAGGGGACCCTGGTCCATGAGCAGTTCTTC. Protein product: CASTKQGTLVHEQFF.

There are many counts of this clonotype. The CDR3 loop reads CASSSGQGTNTGELFF. The CDR3 coding sequence is TGTGCCAGCAGTTCCGGACAGGGAACGAACACCGGGGAGCTGTTTTTT. The genes are TRBV12-3 or TRBV12-4 and TRBJ2-2, with TRBD1 identical over 8 bases. This CDR3 is built from 16 residues. Trimming took 4 bases from V and 0 from J; bases not matched to a gene: 4.

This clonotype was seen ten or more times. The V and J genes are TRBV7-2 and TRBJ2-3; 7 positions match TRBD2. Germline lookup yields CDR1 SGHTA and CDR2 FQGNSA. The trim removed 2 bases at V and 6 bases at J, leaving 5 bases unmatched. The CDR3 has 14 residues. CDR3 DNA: TGTGCCAGCAGCTTATGGGGGGAGGGGGATACGCAGTATTTT. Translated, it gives CASSLWGEGDTQYF.